The 23 T cell receptor beta chains below were found in one sample sequenced in a study of control samples from healthy donors and cancer patients. Sequencing used immunoSEQ multiplex PCR; TCRdb keeps in-frame clones, though not all of them. This sample has some 110,000 clones, with 80% to 90% found just once. The material sequenced was PBMCs. The receptor source for this set is a woman aged 45-60 years with colorectal cancer.

A single count supports this clone. V gene TRBV2 combines with J gene TRBJ2-1; D gene unclear. With 7 bases removed from V and 0 bases from J, the gap between germline ends came to 13 bases. CDR1 and CDR2 (germline): SNHLY, FYNNEI. The CDR3 runs 15 residues. The CDR3, as DNA: TGTGCCAGCATCTCAGAACTTCGCTCCTACAATGAGCAGTTCTTC. Translating it yields CASISELRSYNEQFF.

This chain links TRBV19 with TRBJ1-4, with D uncertain. Germline values: CDR1 LNHDA, CDR2 SQIVND (reference sequence). CDR3 size: 15 residues. V dropped 2 bases and J dropped 0 bases, with 7 bases sitting between them. CDR3 in amino acids: CASSISGTTNEKLFF. CDR3 DNA: TGTGCCAGTAGTATAAGCGGGACAACTAATGAAAAACTGTTTTTT.

The chain couples TRBV11-2 to TRBJ2-5; D remains ambiguous. The ends were cut back, 7 bases at V and 5 bases at J, with 14 bases in the middle. This CDR3 has 13 amino acids. CDR1 and CDR2 (germline): SGHAT, FQNNGV. CDR3 sequence (DNA): TGTGCCAGCACCTCCCCGGGTCAGGAGACCCAGTACTTC. Protein sequence: CASTSPGQETQYF.

The rearrangement links TRBV19 to TRBJ1-1; perhaps TRBD1 as D (6 bases). Germline-derived CDR1 and CDR2 are LNHDA and SQIVND (reference sequence). Trimming took off 3 bases at V and 4 bases at J, with 9 bases between the two ends. This CDR3 is 13 amino acids long. CDR3 DNA sequence: TGTGCCAGTAGTATGACCAGGGGCACTGAAGCTTTCTTT. Translation: CASSMTRGTEAFF.

This chain uses TRBV5-4 with TRBJ2-7; D is undetermined. Germline CDR1 and CDR2: SGHNT and YYREEE (reference sequence). This CDR3 comprises 11 residues. V was shortened by 3 bases and J by 4 bases, with 5 bases between the two germline ends. CDR3 sequence (DNA): TGTGCCAGCAGCTCCCAATACGAGCAGTACTTC. As protein: CASSSQYEQYF.

The chain couples TRBV6-5 to TRBJ1-6; D is ambiguous. This CDR3 spans 12 amino acids. The V end was cut by 6 bases, the J end by 6 bases, with 6 bases between. From germline, CDR1 is MNHEY and CDR2 SVGAGI. CDR3 amino acids: CASRSLNSPLHF. The CDR3 DNA reads TGTGCCAGCAGGTCGCTTAATTCACCCCTCCACTTT.

The chain combines TRBV19 with TRBJ1-2; D is unclear. V was trimmed by 6 bases and J by 10 bases, leaving 18 bases between them. The germline gives CDR1 LNHDA, CDR2 SQIVND (reference sequence). This CDR3 has 13 amino acids. CDR3 DNA sequence: TGTGCCAGTAGCCCTCTTTCGAAAATTCCCTACACCTTC. Translation gives CASSPLSKIPYTF.

A single count supports this clone. The chain joins TRBV6-5 to TRBJ1-2; D is perhaps TRBD1 (5 bases). CDR1 is MNHEY and CDR2 is SVGAGI in the germline V gene. The V gene lost 5 bases and the J gene lost 7 bases, with 11 bases spanning the gap. This CDR3 comprises 12 residues. In DNA form, the CDR3 reads TGTGCCAGCAGTACCCGGGACGGTGGCTACACCTTC. It codes for CASSTRDGGYTF.

The chain has TRBV5-1 and TRBJ2-5; TRBD1 matches at 8 bases. This CDR3 is built from 18 residues. Germline lookup yields CDR1 SGHRS and CDR2 YFSETQ. V dropped 4 bases and J dropped 0; count of bases not matched to a gene: 14. The CDR3 protein is CASSALSHRDRYQETQYF. CDR3 DNA: TGCGCCAGCAGCGCACTAAGCCACCGGGACAGGTACCAAGAGACCCAGTACTTC.

This chain uses TRBV18 with TRBJ2-5, with 14 bases matching TRBD2. Germline lookup yields CDR1 KGHSH and CDR2 LQKENI. Unmatched junction bases numbered 5, after V lost 3 bases and J lost 5 bases. The CDR3 covers 16 residues. The CDR3 nucleotides read TGTGCCAGCTCACCTGGGACTAGCGGGAGAGGGGAGACCCAGTACTTC. This codes for CASSPGTSGRGETQYF.

Notes on this clone: The same CDR3 also results from other DNA sequences found in this sample. This chain links TRBV19 with TRBJ1-3, with no clear D. Trimming left V 5 bases short and J 1 base short, with 6 bases between. The germline V gene has CDR1 LNHDA and CDR2 SQIVND (reference sequence). The length of the CDR3 is 13 residues. The CDR3 coding sequence is TGTGCCAGTAGTGAATCGTCTGGAAACACCATATATTTT. Its translation: CASSESSGNTIYF.

The rearrangement joins TRBV19 to TRBJ1-6, with D uncertain. V lost 3 bases, J lost 17 bases, and 11 bases lay in between. The CDR3 loop spans 11 amino acids. Germline CDR1 is LNHDA and CDR2 is SQIVND (reference sequence). This CDR3 is CASSIGPGFHF. The CDR3 coding sequence is TGTGCCAGTAGTATCGGGCCCGGATTCCACTTT.

This chain links TRBV28 with TRBJ2-7, with TRBD2 matching 8 bases. V lost 6 bases and J lost 0; bases outside the gene matches: 7. CDR1 and CDR2 (germline): MDHEN, SYDVKM. This CDR3 is 15 amino acids long. CDR3 region: CASSQLAAPSYEQYF. The CDR3 DNA is TGTGCCAGCAGCCAACTAGCGGCTCCCTCCTACGAGCAGTACTTC.

CDR3 coding DNA: TGCAGCGTTGAAGTCGTCGAACTAGCGCGGAACTTCACCGGGGAGCTGTTTTTT. It translates to CSVEVVELARNFTGELFF. The J gene is TRBJ2-2, the V gene TRBV29-1; TRBD2 agrees at 7 bases. Germline V gene data show CDR1 as SQVTM and CDR2 as ANQGSEA. This CDR3 has 18 amino acids. The trim removed 1 base at V and 4 bases at J, leaving 15 bases unmatched.

The rearrangement uses TRBV7-9 and TRBJ2-3; the D call may be TRBD1 or TRBD2 (5 bases each). CDR3 length: 14 residues. V dropped 2 bases and J dropped 2 bases, with 8 bases sitting between them. Germline V CDR1 and CDR2: SEHNR, FQNEAQ (reference sequence). CDR3 residues: CASSLQGDTDTQYF. For the CDR3, the DNA is TGTGCCAGCAGCTTACAGGGAGACACAGATACGCAGTATTTT.

The V gene is TRBV30, the J gene TRBJ2-3; 9 bases are a match to TRBD2. The CDR3 is 15 residues long. V lost 8 bases, J lost 7 bases, and 16 bases stayed unmatched. Germline CDR1 reads GTSNPN; CDR2 reads SVGIG (reference sequence). CDR3 amino acids: CAGGKAGGPVYTQYF. CDR3 DNA sequence: TGTGCCGGCGGTAAGGCGGGGGGGCCTGTATATACGCAGTATTTT.

This chain uses TRBV3-1 (or the pseudogene TRBV3-2) with TRBJ1-5, with 8 bases aligning to TRBD1. The V segment lost 4 bases and the J segment 6 bases; nucleotides outside the gene matches: 5. The germline CDR1 and CDR2 sequences are LGHDT and YNNKEL (reference sequence). CDR3 length equals 14 residues. CDR3 bases: TGTGCCAGCAGCCTACAGGGGGTTGGTCAGCCCCAGCATTTT. This translates into CASSLQGVGQPQHF.

This rearrangement joins TRBV7-9 to TRBJ2-3; TRBD2 matches 12 bases. The CDR3 runs to 18 residues. Germline CDR1 reads SEHNR; CDR2 reads FQNEAQ (reference sequence). V lost 5 bases to trimming and J lost 3 bases; unmatched junction nucleotides: 12. This CDR3 reads CASSPRTSGAPGTDTQYF. The CDR3, as DNA: TGTGCCAGCAGCCCCCGGACTAGCGGGGCCCCAGGAACAGATACGCAGTATTTT.

This clone has just a few counts. The chain carries TRBV20-1 and TRBJ2-5, with TRBD2 as a possible D gene (5 bases). The V and J ends lost 3 bases and 3 bases respectively, with 8 bases between them. Germline V CDR1 and CDR2: DFQATT, SNEGSKA (reference sequence). The CDR3 runs to 12 residues. The CDR3 DNA is TGCAGTGCTAGTCCGCGGGAAGAGACCCAGTACTTC. Protein product: CSASPREETQYF.

V is TRBV19 and J is TRBJ1-2, with D perhaps matching TRBD1 (5 bases). The CDR3 has 13 residues. The germline V and J ends were trimmed by 3 bases and 5 bases, with 10 bases remaining between them. Germline V CDR1 and CDR2: LNHDA, SQIVND (reference sequence). The CDR3 bases are TGTGCCAGTAGTATTACGGCAGGGTATGGCTACACCTTC. This codes for CASSITAGYGYTF.

The rearrangement joins TRBV7-9 to TRBJ1-1; TRBD1 matches 8 bases. Germline-derived CDR1 and CDR2 are SEHNR and FQNEAQ (reference sequence). The CDR3 is made up of 14 amino acids. V gave up 1 base and J gave up 5 bases; unmatched junction bases: 3. CDR3 coding DNA: TGTGCCAGCAGCTTAGGGACAGGGAGAACTGAAGCTTTCTTT. Amino acid sequence: CASSLGTGRTEAFF.

This CDR3 is CSASDSPGANVLTF. CDR3 bases: TGCAGTGCTAGTGACAGTCCTGGGGCCAACGTCCTGACTTTC. The V call is TRBV20-1, the J call TRBJ2-6; a weak D match, TRBD1 (5 bases). V gave up 3 bases and J gave up 2 bases, with 8 bases separating them. The CDR3 covers 14 residues. Germline values: CDR1 DFQATT, CDR2 SNEGSKA (reference sequence).

This rearrangement joins TRBV18 to TRBJ2-5; TRBD2 matches 9 bases. With V trimmed by 3 bases and J by 2 bases, 4 bases remained unmatched. The CDR3 runs to 15 residues. Germline V gene lookup returns CDR1 KGHSH and CDR2 LQKENI. CDR3 bases: TGTGCCAGCTCACCGCAAAGCGGGGGGCAAGAGACCCAGTACTTC. It is translated as CASSPQSGGQETQYF. Variable domain in full (rest from reference TRBV18 and TRBJ2-5): NAGVMQNPRHLVRRRGQEARLRCSPMKGHSHVYWYRQLPEEGLKFMVYLQKENIIDESGMPKERFSAEFPKEGPSILRIQQVVRGDSAAYFCASSPQSGGQETQYFGPGTRLLVL.